These T cell receptor beta chains were read from a single sample in a study of shared T cell receptors in the human thymus. The repertoire was sequenced with immunoSEQ multiplex PCR; TCRdb's copy has only in-frame clones and lacks some. The sample has more than 550,000 clones, approximately 89% seen once. Separately, the same data were catalogued under a study of human thymus T cells.

The specimen was thymocytes. The receptors were gathered from a boy in the first two years of life with a congenital heart defect. The CDR3 runs from the conserved cysteine through the conserved F or W. A D gene is named only where the DNA matches it firmly. Clone sizes are given selectively: once, few, many, or a class where the clone is expanded.

clone size | J gene | V gene | D gene | CDR3 DNA | CDR3 protein
. | TRBJ2-7 | TRBV4-3 | . | TGCGCCAGCAGCCAAGGTAACGGAGCCTACGAGCAGTACTTC | CASSQGNGAYEQYF
. | TRBJ1-1 | TRBV4-3 | . | TGCGCCAGCAGCCAAGATGCGGTTGGGAACACTGAAGCTTTCTTT | CASSQDAVGNTEAFF
. | TRBJ2-5 | TRBV29-1 | TRBD2 | TGCAGCGTTGAGGCGGGAGGGCCGCGGGAGACCCAGTACTTC | CSVEAGGPRETQYF
. | TRBJ2-7 | TRBV5-4 | TRBD2 | TGTGCCAGCAGCTTGGCCTGGACTAGCGGGGGCTCCTACGAGCAGTACTTC | CASSLAWTSGGSYEQYF
. | TRBJ2-1 | TRBV5-1 | TRBD1 | TGCGCCAGCAGCTTGTTAAGGGGGCTTGACAATGAGCAGTTCTTC | CASSLLRGLDNEQFF
. | TRBJ2-7 | TRBV4-1 | TRBD1 | TGCGCCAGCAGCCACCACCGGGACAGGGGGCCGTACGAGCAGTACTTC | CASSHHRDRGPYEQYF
. | TRBJ2-7 | TRBV25-1 | TRBD1 | TGTGCCAGCAGTGCACGGACAGGGGTTGGGGCTAGCGAGCAGTACTTC | CASSARTGVGASEQYF
. | TRBJ1-4 | TRBV5-8 | . | TGTGCCAGCAGCTTGTCCACGGGTGCTGAAAAACTGTTTTTT | CASSLSTGAEKLFF
. | TRBJ1-2 | TRBV4-1 | . | TGCGCCAGCAGCCCCCGGACAGCGAAGTATGGCTACACCTTC | CASSPRTAKYGYTF
. | TRBJ1-2 | TRBV7-9 | TRBD1 | TGTGCCAGCAGCTCCAAATTGGACAGGGTCTATGGCTACACCTTC | CASSSKLDRVYGYTF
. | TRBJ1-3 | TRBV25-1 | TRBD1 | TGTGCCAGCAGTGTCCTAGGGGACTCCCGGGACAGGGGAAACACCATATATTTT | CASSVLGDSRDRGNTIYF
once | TRBJ2-7 | TRBV7-9 | . | TGTGCCAGCAGCTTATTCCTCACGGGAGTTGTAGGCGAGCAGTACTTC | CASSLFLTGVVGEQYF
. | TRBJ2-2 | TRBV9 | . | TGTGCCAGCAGCCCTCTTGAAGGGGCTTCGAACACCGGGGAGCTGTTTTTT | CASSPLEGASNTGELFF
. | TRBJ2-7 | TRBV12-5 | . | TGTGCTAGTGGTTCGGCGGGGGCCGCCTACGAGCAGTACTTC | CASGSAGAAYEQYF